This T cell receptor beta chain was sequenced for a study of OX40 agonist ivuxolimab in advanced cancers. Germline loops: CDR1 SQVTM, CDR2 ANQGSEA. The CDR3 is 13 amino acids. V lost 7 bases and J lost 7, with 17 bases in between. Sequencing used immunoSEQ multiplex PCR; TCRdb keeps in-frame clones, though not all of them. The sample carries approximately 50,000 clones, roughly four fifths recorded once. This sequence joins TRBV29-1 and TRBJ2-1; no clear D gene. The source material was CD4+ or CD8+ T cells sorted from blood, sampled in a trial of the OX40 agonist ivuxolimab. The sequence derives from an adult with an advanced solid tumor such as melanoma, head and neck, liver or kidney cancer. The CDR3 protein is CSASYYLRNEQFF. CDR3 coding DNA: TGCAGCGCCTCCTACTACCTACGGAATGAGCAGTTCTTC.